Given below is one TCR beta chain in context. Its antigen is unknown. The data stem from a study of identical twins. TCRdb re-derived calls from the 5' RACE reads in MiXCR, one entry per CDR3 protein. This table holds some 570,000 distinct CDR3 sequences, approximately 20% found once. No donor was unhealthy or non-Caucasian. Study-level points and caveats: Within monozygotic twins, out-of-frame TCR alpha sharing was underestimated by the models. For cord blood, abundant beta clonotypes had fewer insertions, unlike memory repertoires, which showed none.

The sample was also reused in another study, on yellow fever vaccine responses in identical twins.

This clonotype was obtained from a woman aged 18 to 35 in good health. Sequencing used CD4+ T cells sorted from blood.

The CDR3 loop reads CAIEGQGAASQYF. CDR3 nucleotide sequence: TGTGCCATCGAGGGACAGGGGGCGGCGTCGCAGTACTTC. V usage is TRBV10-3 and J usage is TRBJ2-7, with 12 bases matching TRBD1. With V trimmed by 8 bases and J by 9 bases, 8 bases remained unmatched. CDR3 length: 13 residues. Germline V lookup: CDR1 ENHRY, CDR2 SYGVKD.